This paragraph reports one TCR beta chain. The antigen remains unidentified. The V and J ends lost 0 bases and 4 bases respectively, with 15 bases between them. Germline V gene data show CDR1 as SGHNT and CDR2 as YYREEE (reference sequence). CDR3 length: 16 residues. This specimen belongs to a study of memory CD4+ T cells and cytomegalovirus serostatus. Overall study results and limits: Of approximately 150 reported CMV TCRbeta sequences, 55 to 80 were found in memory CD4+ repertoires.

Authors' analysis steps: Out-of-frame sequences were removed, leaving 2,000,000 or so distinct TCRbeta sequences. Assay used: immunoSEQ multiplex PCR; TCRdb lists only in-frame clones, some missing. The V and J calls and clone size are taken from that table; D and trimming were inferred from the DNA. Among 75,000 to 90,000 clones, roughly 80% were seen once, and the ten largest hold around 0.77%. The sort gate was single viable CD3+CD4+CD8-CD45RO+ cells for memory CD4+ T cells. This chain connects TRBV5-4 to TRBJ2-3; maybe TRBD2 (6 bases). The clonotype was recovered from an adult in good health and CMV-seronegative. Sequencing was done on a sample of memory CD4+ T cells from blood. As DNA, the CDR3 is TGTGCCAGCAGCTTGGGGCGGGACCCACTGTCAGATACGCAGTATTTT. Encoded protein: CASSLGRDPLSDTQYF. The full variable domain, with the rest looked up from reference TRBV5-4 and TRBJ2-3, is ETGVTQSPTHLIKTRGQQVTLRCSSQSGHNTVSWYQQALGQGPQFIFQYYREEENGRGNFPPRFSGLQFPNYSSELNVNALELDDSALYLCASSLGRDPLSDTQYFGPGTRLTVL.